The 31 T cell receptor beta chains reported below all come from one sample, sequenced in a study of blood T cell repertoires in COVID-19. Sequenced by immunoSEQ multiplex PCR; TCRdb stores in-frame clones only, minus some. Here the sample spans roughly 300,000 clones, roughly 82% being singletons. The sequenced material came from peripheral blood. The receptors derive from a woman aged 50 to 65 with acute or convalescent COVID-19.

The chain recombines TRBV4-2 with TRBJ1-2, with D possibly matching TRBD1 (5 bases). Germline CDR1 is LGHNA and CDR2 is YNFKEQ. The CDR3 sequence is 15 residues long. V shed 4 bases and J shed 7 bases, with 19 bases lying between them. CDR3 loop: CASSRPTGVFRGYTF. CDR3 bases: TGTGCCAGCAGCCGACCCACGGGGGTTTTTCGTGGCTACACCTTC.

The chain links TRBV7-9 to TRBJ1-1; D is unresolved. Germline CDR1 and CDR2: SEHNR and FQNEAQ (reference sequence). The V and J ends lost 5 bases and 7 bases respectively, with 11 bases between them. The CDR3 totals 12 residues. CDR3 bases: TGTGCCAGCAGCATAGATATTATTGAAGCTTTCTTT. It is translated as CASSIDIIEAFF.

The chain combines TRBV27 with TRBJ1-2; 10 bases are a match to TRBD1. V shed 0 bases, J shed 5 bases, and the junction held 3 bases outside the gene matches. Germline V gives CDR1 MNHEY, CDR2 SMNVEV (reference sequence). CDR3 length equals 15 residues. The CDR3 sequence: CASSLSGQGPYGYTF. DNA of the CDR3: TGTGCCAGCAGTTTATCGGGACAGGGGCCGTATGGCTACACCTTC.

The V gene is TRBV25-1, the J gene TRBJ2-3; D is possibly TRBD1 (6 bases). Germline V gives CDR1 MGHDK, CDR2 SYGVNS. Trimming removed 2 bases from V and 2 bases from J, with 17 bases in between. The CDR3 is 17 residues long. The DNA for the CDR3 is TGTGCCAGCAGTGAAAACCTCGGACAGCCCGTCACAGATACGCAGTATTTT. The encoded protein is CASSENLGQPVTDTQYF.

This clone was recorded a few times. The chain combines TRBV29-1 with TRBJ2-1; D is possibly TRBD2 (5 bases). The CDR3 has 11 amino acids. Trimming left V 8 bases short and J 8 bases short, with 13 bases between. CDR1 and CDR2 from the germline V gene are SQVTM and ANQGSEA. CDR3 coding DNA: TGCAGCCCGGGCACGCGGGATGAGCAGTTCTTC. Its protein is CSPGTRDEQFF.

The chain employs TRBV28 and TRBJ1-2; weak D call: TRBD1 (6 bases). V was clipped by 6 bases and J by 6 bases, with 23 bases between them. CDR1 MDHEN and CDR2 SYDVKM come from the germline V gene. This CDR3 region has 16 residues. The CDR3 bases are TGTGCCAGCAGAAAGAGAGTTTGGGGGCCTACGAATGGCTACACCTTC. It specifies CASRKRVWGPTNGYTF.

The chain employs TRBV13 and TRBJ2-1, with 8 bases aligning to TRBD2. Per germline, CDR1 PRHDT and CDR2 FYEKMQ (reference sequence). The CDR3 runs to 19 residues. The V segment lost 6 bases and the J segment 2 bases; nucleotides outside the gene matches: 18. In nucleotides, the CDR3 is TGTGCCAGCAGAAAAGAGGGGTGGGGAGAACTAGCGGCCTACAATGAGCAGTTCTTC. This encodes CASRKEGWGELAAYNEQFF.

This chain uses TRBV30 with TRBJ2-7, with D maybe TRBD1 (6 bases). V lost 1 base and J lost 2, with 9 bases in between. CDR1 is GTSNPN and CDR2 is SVGIG in the germline V gene (reference sequence). This CDR3 contains 13 residues. CDR3 in amino acids: CAWSGTEPYEQYF. DNA of the CDR3: TGTGCCTGGAGTGGGACAGAGCCCTACGAGCAGTACTTC. Using reference TRBV30 and TRBJ2-7 for the parts outside the CDR3, the full variable domain is SQTIHQWPATLVQPVGSPLSLECTVEGTSNPNLYWYRQAAGRGLQLLFYSVGIGQISSEVPQNLSASRPQDRQFILSSKKLLLSDSGFYLCAWSGTEPYEQYFGPGTRLTVT.

This rearrangement joins TRBV28 to TRBJ2-7; 7 positions match TRBD2. CDR1 and CDR2 from the germline V gene are MDHEN and SYDVKM. The V gene end was trimmed by 1 base and the J gene end by 2 bases; junction bases not matched to a gene: 2. There are 14 residues in the CDR3. The DNA of the CDR3 is TGTGCCAGCAGTTTATTCGGGGGGACCTACGAGCAGTACTTC. This sequence encodes CASSLFGGTYEQYF.

The chain joins TRBV6-1 to TRBJ2-5, with a possible D match to TRBD1 (6 bases). Germline CDR1 MNHNS, CDR2 SASEGT. The V and J ends lost 3 bases and 9 bases respectively, with 17 bases between them. This CDR3 is 14 amino acids long. The CDR3 nucleotides are TGTGCCAGCAGTGAGGAACAGGGACAAGGGTCCCAGTACTTC. Its protein product is CASSEEQGQGSQYF.

V and J are TRBV27 and TRBJ2-7; 7 nucleotides match TRBD2. Germline assignment: CDR1 MNHEY and CDR2 SMNVEV (reference sequence). The CDR3 runs to 14 residues. Trimming took 4 bases from V and 2 from J; bases not matched to a gene: 5. CDR3 residues: CASSSQAGPYEQYF. The CDR3 DNA follows: TGTGCCAGCAGTTCCCAAGCGGGGCCCTACGAGCAGTACTTC.

The V call is TRBV18, the J call TRBJ1-1, with a possible D match to TRBD1 (5 bases). This CDR3 is built from 16 residues. Per germline, CDR1 KGHSH and CDR2 LQKENI. Deletions cut 3 bases from V and 1 base from J, with 15 bases between. Written as DNA, the CDR3 is TGTGCCAGCTCACCCCGGGTAGGGGCCACGAACACTGAAGCTTTCTTT. This sequence encodes CASSPRVGATNTEAFF.

The rearrangement links TRBV5-4 to TRBJ1-1, with unresolved D. Germline V gives CDR1 SGHNT, CDR2 YYREEE (reference sequence). Trimming left V 0 bases short and J 2 bases short, with 5 bases between. CDR3 size: 13 residues. The CDR3 bases are TGTGCCAGCAGCTTGGAACAAAACACTGAAGCTTTCTTT. As protein: CASSLEQNTEAFF.

The rearrangement joins TRBV6-1 to TRBJ1-3; D unclear. Germline CDR1 and CDR2: MNHNS and SASEGT. The CDR3 runs 15 residues. V shed 0 bases and J shed 1 base, with 7 bases lying between them. In DNA, the CDR3 is TGTGCCAGCAGTGAAGCATGGCAGTCTGGAAACACCATATATTTT. It translates to CASSEAWQSGNTIYF.

CDR3 nucleotide sequence: TGTGCCAGCAGCCGCGACAGGGTAGGAAACACCATATATTTT. Translated, it gives CASSRDRVGNTIYF. This chain joins TRBV16 and TRBJ1-3, with 7 positions matching TRBD1. Trimming removed 4 bases from V and 4 bases from J; junction bases left unmatched: 4. The germline gives CDR1 KGHSY, CDR2 FQNENV. The CDR3 is 14 amino acids. Full variable domain (remainder filled in from reference TRBV16 and TRBJ1-3): GEEVAQTPKHLVRGEGQKAKLYCAPIKGHSYVFWYQQVLKNEFKFLISFQNENVFDETGMPKERFSAKCLPNSPCSLEIQATKLEDSAVYFCASSRDRVGNTIYFGEGSWLTVV.

The rearrangement links TRBV11-3 to TRBJ2-3; a weak D match, TRBD1 (6 bases). Germline V lookup: CDR1 SGHNT, CDR2 YENEEA. The CDR3 length is 14 residues. V was shortened by 1 base and J by 6 bases, with 11 bases between the two germline ends. This chain's CDR3 is CASSLGTRGDTQYF. For the CDR3, the DNA is TGTGCCAGCAGCTTAGGTACCAGGGGTGATACGCAGTATTTT.

This chain joins TRBV7-2 and TRBJ1-1, with 7 bases fitting TRBD1. CDR1 is SGHTA and CDR2 is FQGNSA in the germline V gene. There are 14 residues in the CDR3. Trimming cost V 4 bases and J 3 bases; bases outside gene matches: 5. The CDR3 protein is CASSYSTGDTEAFF. The CDR3 region has the DNA TGTGCCAGCAGCTACTCAACAGGGGACACTGAAGCTTTCTTT.

The genes are TRBV2 and TRBJ1-4; D is unclear. CDR1 is SNHLY, CDR2 FYNNEI, per germline. There are 15 residues in the CDR3. The germline V and J ends were trimmed by 10 bases and 3 bases, with 18 bases remaining between them. CDR3 in DNA: TGTGCCAAGAGCGACCGGGGATCCTCTAATGAAAAACTGTTTTTT. Its translation: CAKSDRGSSNEKLFF.

The chain joins TRBV28 to TRBJ2-7; D gene unclear. The V gene lost 1 base and the J gene lost 4 bases, with 5 bases spanning the gap. The CDR3 extends over 12 amino acids. Germline V gene data show CDR1 as MDHEN and CDR2 as SYDVKM. The CDR3 is CASSLSRYEQYF. As DNA, the CDR3 is TGTGCCAGCAGTTTATCCAGATACGAGCAGTACTTC.

This chain joins TRBV28 and TRBJ1-3; D remains ambiguous. Germline CDR1 reads MDHEN; CDR2 reads SYDVKM. The CDR3 length is 14 residues. V was pared by 7 bases and J by 2 bases, with 12 bases between. The CDR3 protein is CASINRRTGNTIYF. CDR3 nucleotide sequence: TGTGCCAGCATTAACCGCAGGACTGGAAACACCATATATTTT.

V and J are TRBV12-3 or TRBV12-4 and TRBJ1-1; D is ambiguous. Trimming pared 2 bases from V and 3 bases from J, leaving 4 bases between. There are 12 residues in the CDR3. This chain's CDR3 is CASSLTYTEAFF. The CDR3, as DNA: TGTGCCAGCAGTTTAACTTACACTGAAGCTTTCTTT.

This chain joins TRBV7-2 and TRBJ1-2; D possibly corresponds to TRBD1 (5 bases). In germline, CDR1 is SGHTA, CDR2 FQGNSA. V was shortened by 7 bases and J by 4 bases, with 10 bases between the two germline ends. The CDR3 runs 12 residues. The CDR3 reads CASTGGSYGYTF. The CDR3 DNA is TGTGCCAGCACCGGGGGGTCCTATGGCTACACCTTC.

The V gene is TRBV28, the J gene TRBJ1-2, with 8 nucleotides matching TRBD1. Looked up from germline, CDR1 is MDHEN and CDR2 is SYDVKM. After removal of 5 bases from V and 5 bases from J, the junction contained 13 bases not matched to a gene. The CDR3 extends over 16 amino acids. In DNA, the CDR3 is TGTGCCAGCAGTCACGACAGGGGCCGACGGAGGTATGGCTACACCTTC. Translation: CASSHDRGRRRYGYTF.

The V call is TRBV7-9, the J call TRBJ1-1; possibly TRBD1 for D (6 bases). Trimming removed 2 bases at V and 6 bases at J, with 13 bases between. Germline CDR1 is SEHNR and CDR2 is FQNEAQ (reference sequence). There are 14 residues in the CDR3. In nucleotides, the CDR3 is TGTGCCAGCAGCTTACCGGGGGGCGACGCTGAAGCTTTCTTT. This gives the protein CASSLPGGDAEAFF.

The V gene is TRBV4-3, the J gene TRBJ2-7, with D perhaps TRBD1 (6 bases). CDR1 is LGHNA, CDR2 YSLEER, per germline. This CDR3 spans 15 amino acids. The V end lost 0 bases, the J end lost 0 bases, and 9 bases lay between the germline ends. The chain's CDR3 is CASSQERGSSYEQYF. The CDR3 nucleotides read TGCGCCAGCAGCCAAGAAAGGGGGAGCTCCTACGAGCAGTACTTC.

This clone was observed once. This chain joins TRBV7-3 and TRBJ1-1; unclear D gene. The ends were cut back, 2 bases at V and 2 bases at J, with 6 bases in the middle. Germline V gene sequence: CDR1 SGHTA, CDR2 FQGTGA. The CDR3 consists of 13 residues. CDR3 DNA: TGTGCCAGCAGCTTAGCAGGCAACACTGAAGCTTTCTTT. Amino acid sequence: CASSLAGNTEAFF.

The chain has TRBV5-1 and TRBJ1-1; D call uncertain. The CDR3 is 13 amino acids. V lost 5 bases to trimming and J lost 1 base, with 9 bases between them. Germline CDR1 is SGHRS and CDR2 is YFSETQ. CDR3: CASRISGNTEAFF. The CDR3 nucleotides read TGCGCCAGCAGAATTTCGGGGAACACTGAAGCTTTCTTT.

The V gene is TRBV5-1, the J gene TRBJ1-6; possible D gene TRBD1, 5 bases. V was clipped by 1 base and J by 5 bases, with 10 bases between them. The germline CDR1 and CDR2 sequences are SGHRS and YFSETQ. The CDR3 contains 15 residues. The CDR3 protein is CASSLSLRDNSPLHF. DNA for the CDR3: TGCGCCAGCAGCTTGAGCCTCAGGGATAATTCACCCCTCCACTTT.

The chain couples TRBV10-3 to TRBJ1-6; TRBD1 aligns across 9 bases. Trimming removed 8 bases from V and 6 bases from J; junction bases left unmatched: 8. Germline values: CDR1 ENHRY, CDR2 SYGVKD. The CDR3 is 15 amino acids. The CDR3 DNA is TGTGCCATCGGGACCCGGACAGGGGCTAATTCACCCCTCCACTTT. Translating gives CAIGTRTGANSPLHF.

This chain links TRBV7-8 with TRBJ1-2; 10 nucleotides agree with TRBD1. Germline CDR1 reads SGHVS; CDR2 reads FQNEAQ. Trimming cost V 5 bases and J 7 bases; bases outside gene matches: 10. This CDR3 region has 15 residues. CDR3 residues: CASSVTGTGAAGYTF. Written as DNA, the CDR3 is TGTGCCAGCAGCGTCACCGGGACAGGGGCGGCTGGCTACACCTTC. The full variable domain, rest sourced from reference TRBV7-8 and TRBJ1-2, is GAGVSQSPRYKVAKRGQDVALRCDPISGHVSLFWYQQALGQGPEFLTYFQNEAQLDKSGLPSDRFFAERPEGSVSTLKIQRTQQEDSAVYLCASSVTGTGAAGYTFGSGTRLTVV.

J is TRBJ1-3 and V is TRBV9; TRBD1 aligns across 9 bases. Looked up from germline, CDR1 is SGDLS and CDR2 is YYNGEE. This CDR3 comprises 14 residues. The V gene end was trimmed by 4 bases and the J gene end by 4 bases; junction bases not matched to a gene: 3. Here the CDR3 reads CASSPQGAGNTIYF. The CDR3 DNA is TGTGCCAGCAGCCCACAGGGGGCGGGAAACACCATATATTTT.